The T cell receptor beta chain described here comes from a study of blood T cell repertoires in COVID-19. CDR3 size: 18 residues. V shed 1 base, J shed 7 bases, and the junction held 11 bases outside the gene matches. CDR1 and CDR2 from the germline V gene are SGHRS and YFSETQ. Original handling: By means of reference gene primer amplification, nucleated cell counts were estimated. The table came from immunoSEQ multiplex PCR; TCRdb's copy has only in-frame clones and leaves some out. The V and J calls and clone size are taken from that table; D and trimming were inferred from the DNA. The sample shows some 360,000 clones, roughly 87% of them seen only once.

The TCR was taken from a woman aged 55-70 years with COVID-19, enrolled during active disease. What was sequenced was peripheral blood. V is TRBV5-1 and J is TRBJ2-1, with 13 bases aligning to TRBD2. The CDR3 DNA is TGCGCCAGCAGCTTGCTCTCTGGCCCGGGACTAGCGGGGAATGAGCAGTTCTTC. Translation gives CASSLLSGPGLAGNEQFF.